The 22 T cell receptor beta chains presented below share a single source sample, sequenced in a study of CD4+ T cells in melanoma (dated by TCRdb to between 2021 and 2024). The library came from the immunoSEQ multiplex PCR assay. Not all clones reach the TCRdb copy of this immuneACCESS table, which keeps in-frame sequences only. Checked studies attribute under half of the gap to unresolved V genes and leave the rest unexplained. Present in this sample are some 21,000 clones, roughly 82% of which were seen just once. The top ten constitute approximately 4% of the sample. The sample consisted of cells from a culture (not recorded whether cultured in vitro). The origin of the receptors is a human donor with melanoma.

This clone was counted a few times. V usage is TRBV18 and J usage is TRBJ1-6; tentatively, D is TRBD1 (5 bases). V lost 6 bases and J 5 bases, leaving 17 bases between the germline ends. Germline CDR1 reads KGHSH; CDR2 reads LQKENI. This CDR3 comprises 16 residues. This chain's CDR3 is CASSKGLVRDNSPLHF. The CDR3, as DNA: TGTGCCAGCTCCAAGGGGCTGGTCCGGGATAATTCACCCCTCCACTTT.

V usage is TRBV19 and J usage is TRBJ2-6; the D is unclear. Trimming cost V 5 bases and J 0 bases, with 5 bases left between them. CDR1 and CDR2 from the germline V gene are LNHDA and SQIVND (reference sequence). The CDR3 contains 14 residues. The CDR3 sequence is CASSHPSGANVLTF. The DNA of the CDR3 is TGTGCCAGTAGTCATCCCTCTGGGGCCAACGTCCTGACTTTC.

This clone was counted once. The V call is TRBV7-3, the J call TRBJ2-7, with a weak D call TRBD2 (7 bases). Germline CDR1 and CDR2: SGHTA and FQGTGA. Trimming shortened V by 2 bases and J by 3 bases, and 17 bases separated the two germline ends. The CDR3 extends over 16 amino acids. The CDR3 spells CASSLARVGGGYEQYF. The CDR3 DNA reads TGTGCCAGCAGCTTAGCGCGGGTGGGAGGGGGCTACGAGCAGTACTTC.

The chain links TRBV18 to TRBJ2-5; D is perhaps TRBD2 (6 bases). Trimming removed 8 bases from V and 2 bases from J, with 21 bases in between. Germline V lookup: CDR1 KGHSH, CDR2 LQKENI. This CDR3 is 16 amino acids long. As DNA, the CDR3 is TGTGCCAGCCAGCTCATGGGCGGGGTCTTACAAGAGACCCAGTACTTC. Its protein product is CASQLMGGVLQETQYF.

The rearrangement uses TRBV7-9 and TRBJ1-6; TRBD1 matches at 11 bases. The germline gives CDR1 SEHNR, CDR2 FQNEAQ (reference sequence). Trimming removed 1 base from V and 7 bases from J; junction bases left unmatched: 0. The CDR3 has 15 residues. CDR3 in amino acids: CASSLGDRGNSPLHF. The CDR3 DNA sequence: TGTGCCAGCAGCTTAGGGGACAGGGGGAATTCACCCCTCCACTTT.

This clone was seen a few times. The J gene is TRBJ1-1, the V gene TRBV7-9, with D hard to call. Germline V CDR1 and CDR2: SEHNR, FQNEAQ (reference sequence). With 2 bases removed from V and 2 bases from J, the gap between germline ends came to 6 bases. This CDR3 has 13 residues. The CDR3 DNA reads as TGTGCCAGCAGCTTAAACAGCAACACTGAAGCTTTCTTT. It translates to CASSLNSNTEAFF.

This clone was recorded once. This sequence joins TRBV18 and TRBJ1-1; no clear D. Deletions cut 3 bases from V and 1 base from J, with 9 bases between. Looked up from germline, CDR1 is KGHSH and CDR2 is LQKENI. This CDR3 region has 14 residues. The CDR3 DNA follows: TGTGCCAGCTCACCTCGCCGTGAGAACACTGAAGCTTTCTTT. Translated: CASSPRRENTEAFF.

The rearrangement links TRBV5-1 to TRBJ2-4, with 7 bases matching TRBD1. Losses at the gene ends were 5 bases for V and 5 bases for J; bases not matched to a gene: 7. The length of the CDR3 is 14 residues. From germline, CDR1 is SGHRS and CDR2 YFSETQ. CDR3 in DNA: TGCGCCAGCAGACAGGGGACAAGCCAAAACATTCAGTACTTC. As protein: CASRQGTSQNIQYF. Using reference TRBV5-1 and TRBJ2-4 for the parts outside the CDR3, the full variable domain is KAGVTQTPRYLIKTRGQQVTLSCSPISGHRSVSWYQQTPGQGLQFLFEYFSETQRNKGNFPGRFSGRQFSNSRSEMNVSTLELGDSALYLCASRQGTSQNIQYFGAGTRLSVL.

The J gene is TRBJ1-1, the V gene TRBV10-3, with D hard to call. V was clipped by 3 bases and J by 10 bases, with 15 bases between them. This CDR3 has 13 residues. Germline loops: CDR1 ENHRY, CDR2 SYGVKD. CDR3: CAISEQQERGAFF. CDR3 nucleotides: TGTGCCATCAGTGAACAGCAGGAACGGGGAGCTTTCTTT.

CDR3 loop: CASSRGTSASIQSSPEQFF. The CDR3 DNA reads TGTGCCAGCTCTCGGGGGACTAGCGCATCCATCCAATCATCGCCTGAGCAGTTCTTC. The chain has TRBV18 and TRBJ2-1; 10 nucleotides line up with TRBD2. The CDR3 has 19 residues. In germline, CDR1 is KGHSH, CDR2 LQKENI. Trimming removed 6 bases from V and 9 bases from J; junction bases left unmatched: 23.

The rearrangement uses TRBV2 and TRBJ1-2; 7 nucleotides line up with TRBD1. Per the germline V gene, CDR1 is SNHLY and CDR2 is FYNNEI. After removal of 6 bases from V and 0 bases from J, the junction contained 1 base not matched to a gene. This CDR3 region has 13 residues. The DNA for the CDR3 is TGTGCCAGCAGGACAGGGTCTAACTATGGCTACACCTTC. This gives the protein CASRTGSNYGYTF.

The CDR3 protein is CASSLGGGGAREQFF. The DNA of the CDR3 is TGCGCCAGCAGCTTGGGAGGCGGGGGGGCGAGAGAGCAGTTCTTC. The chain links TRBV5-1 to TRBJ2-1, with TRBD2 matching over 9 bases. Trimming cost V 0 bases and J 10 bases; bases outside gene matches: 8. Germline V gives CDR1 SGHRS, CDR2 YFSETQ. The CDR3 contains 15 residues.

This clone was counted only a few times. The V call is TRBV11-2, the J call TRBJ1-1; a possible D gene is TRBD1 (5 bases). This CDR3 has 16 amino acids. Between the trimmed V and J ends, which lost 0 bases and 1 base, there was a span of 12 bases. From germline, CDR1 is SGHAT and CDR2 FQNNGV. CDR3 sequence (DNA): TGTGCCAGCAGCTTAGAATTTGGGGCCAAGAACACTGAAGCTTTCTTT. Translating it yields CASSLEFGAKNTEAFF.

The chain combines TRBV2 with TRBJ2-3; D tentatively fits TRBD1 or TRBD2 (5 bases each). The CDR3 spans 13 residues. The germline gives CDR1 SNHLY, CDR2 FYNNEI. The germline V and J ends were trimmed by 10 bases and 0 bases, with 11 bases remaining between them. Written as DNA, the CDR3 is TGTGCCACCGGGGCGTCCAGCACAGATACGCAGTATTTT. Translating it yields CATGASSTDTQYF.

About this clone: This sample includes further DNA sequences coding for the same CDR3. The J gene is TRBJ1-2, the V gene TRBV6-1, with 10 bases identical to TRBD1. This CDR3 is 15 amino acids long. J gave up 2 bases and V 8 bases, and 8 bases lay outside the gene matches. The germline V gene has CDR1 MNHNS and CDR2 SASEGT. The CDR3 loop is CASRRQGALNYGYTF. In DNA, the CDR3 is TGTGCCAGCCGGAGACAGGGGGCTTTAAACTATGGCTACACCTTC.

In DNA, the CDR3 is TGTGCCAGCAGCACACAGGGGACGCAATCCAAACTGTTTTTT. This encodes CASSTQGTQSKLFF. The V and J genes are TRBV5-4 and TRBJ1-4; 7 bases map to TRBD1. Germline-derived CDR1 and CDR2 are SGHNT and YYREEE (reference sequence). This CDR3 spans 14 amino acids. Trimming removed 4 bases from V and 11 bases from J; junction bases left unmatched: 11.

The chain has TRBV7-6 and TRBJ2-5, with 11 bases aligning to TRBD1. V was clipped by 5 bases and J by 2 bases; unmatched bases: 4. CDR3 length equals 15 residues. Germline loops: CDR1 SGHVS, CDR2 FNYEAQ. The CDR3 DNA is TGTGCCAGCAGCGTAGGGGACAGGGGGCAAGAGACCCAGTACTTC. Residues: CASSVGDRGQETQYF.

V is TRBV7-9 and J is TRBJ1-2; tentative D call: TRBD1 (5 bases). Germline assignment: CDR1 SEHNR and CDR2 FQNEAQ (reference sequence). The length of the CDR3 is 15 residues. The V and J ends lost 6 bases and 0 bases respectively, with 14 bases between them. The CDR3 protein is CASRITGAANYGYTF. The CDR3 nucleotides are TGTGCCAGCAGGATAACAGGTGCCGCTAACTATGGCTACACCTTC.

The rearrangement joins TRBV18 to TRBJ2-3, with 11 bases aligning to TRBD2. This CDR3 has 14 residues. V lost 4 bases, J lost 9 bases, and 6 bases stayed unmatched. The V gene's germline CDR1 is KGHSH and CDR2 LQKENI. CDR3 loop: CASSHGLAGETQYF. In DNA, the CDR3 is TGTGCCAGCTCACACGGACTAGCGGGCGAGACGCAGTATTTT.

The chain joins TRBV5-4 to TRBJ2-5, with a weak D call TRBD2 (5 bases). Germline lookup yields CDR1 SGHNT and CDR2 YYREEE (reference sequence). The CDR3 is 14 residues long. The V gene lost 4 bases and the J gene lost 4 bases, with 14 bases spanning the gap. In DNA, the CDR3 is TGTGCCAGCAGCCTCAAGGCGGGTGGAGAGACCCAGTACTTC. Its translation: CASSLKAGGETQYF.

The gene calls are TRBV29-1 and TRBJ1-4, with D possibly TRBD1 on 5 matching bases. CDR3 size: 13 residues. Germline V gene lookup returns CDR1 SQVTM and CDR2 ANQGSEA. The germline V and J ends were trimmed by 6 bases and 7 bases, with 15 bases remaining between them. CDR3 in DNA: TGCAGCGTGAAGGGGATTTTGGGTGAAAAACTGTTTTTT. It codes for CSVKGILGEKLFF.

This clone was detected a few times. V is TRBV4-2 and J is TRBJ2-1; D tentatively fits TRBD1 or TRBD2 (5 bases each). CDR1 is LGHNA, CDR2 YNFKEQ, per germline. Trimming removed 4 bases at V and 7 bases at J, with 20 bases between. The CDR3 totals 16 residues. Written as DNA, the CDR3 is TGTGCCAGCAGCCCCTTAGGGACGGGGCCCTCGAATGAGCAGTTCTTC. Its translation: CASSPLGTGPSNEQFF.